This T cell receptor beta chain was captured by sequencing in a study of T cell repertoires in cytomegalovirus infection. Study context: Evidence of both CMV infection and a matching HLA type came from public TCR beta signatures. Whole-study findings and limits: The study found HLA-C-restricted CMV-specific TCR beta clonotypes dominating the ex vivo response. Cumulative public TCR beta family frequency identified CMV carriers with the relevant HLA.

Remarks on this clonotype: What it binds is not known.

TCRdb reanalysed the reads using MiXCR and keeps one entry per CDR3 protein. Here the sample spans some 390,000 distinct CDR3 sequences, 15% to 20% being singletons. The TCR originated in a human donor in good health (CMV status not recorded). Some clones in this sample may be carry-over from other donors' samples. Specimen: PBMCs.

The DNA for the CDR3 is TGTGCCACCAGCAGGGGGGCGACCACCGGGGAGCTGTTTTTT. This translates into CATSRGATTGELFF. V and J are TRBV24-1 and TRBJ2-2; TRBD1 might be the D (7 bases). Germline V gene sequence: CDR1 KGHDR, CDR2 SFDVKD. The CDR3 is made up of 14 amino acids. V shed 7 bases and J shed 4 bases, with 12 bases lying between them.